This TCR beta chain derives from a study of identical twins. A single record per CDR3 protein comes from TCRdb applying MiXCR to the 5' RACE reads. Of roughly 1,500,000 distinct CDR3 sequences listed, roughly 35% are singletons. Germline CDR1 is MDHEN and CDR2 is SYDVKM. Trimming cost V 5 bases and J 10 bases; bases outside gene matches: 6. This CDR3 has 12 residues. Ten or more counts support this clonotype. The TCR originated in a newborn girl in good health. The sample consisted of cord blood. This sequence joins TRBV28 and TRBJ2-7; TRBD1 agrees at 9 bases. The CDR3 DNA is TGTGCCAGCAGTCTACAGGGGGCGGAACAGTACTTC. Its translation is CASSLQGAEQYF.